This T cell receptor beta chain appears in the sequencing data of a study of T cell responses to AZD1222 COVID-19 vaccine. V was clipped by 0 bases and J by 3 bases, with 12 bases between them. Germline-derived CDR1 and CDR2 are LNHNV and YYDKDF (reference sequence). The CDR3 has 16 residues. Libraries were prepared by immunoSEQ multiplex PCR; TCRdb keeps only in-frame clonotypes and omits some of them. This table has some 180,000 clones, 85% to 95% appearing once. The chain employs TRBV15 and TRBJ2-1; D not resolved. The clonotype comes from an adult in good health. Here the sequenced sample was peripheral blood, taken on day 0 of AZD1222 vaccination. CDR3 DNA sequence: TGTGCCACCAGCAGAGATCTCCGGACCAGCTACAATGAGCAGTTCTTC. Its translation is CATSRDLRTSYNEQFF. Full variable domain (outside the CDR3, taken from reference TRBV15 and TRBJ2-1): DAMVIQNPRYQVTQFGKPVTLSCSQTLNHNVMYWYQQKSSQAPKLLFHYYDKDFNNEADTPDNFQSRRPNTSFCFLDIRSPGLGDTAMYLCATSRDLRTSYNEQFFGPGTRLTVL.